The clone carrying this T cell receptor beta chain came up once. The antigen is not known. This entry belongs to a study of cytomegalovirus exposure and HLA in healthy donors. Primers: 60 Vbeta forward and 13 Jbeta reverse. The method was immunoSEQ multiplex PCR; TCRdb's version includes in-frame clones alone and lacks a portion of them. The sample has 150,000 to 200,000 clones, roughly 85% seen once. Study-wide results and caveats: Indistinguishable V segments such as TRBV6-2 and TRBV6-3 were excluded.

V was trimmed by 0 bases and J by 3 bases, leaving 12 bases between them. The CDR3 length is 17 residues. The V gene's germline CDR1 is MGHRA and CDR2 YSYEKL. Sequencing was done on a sample of PBMCs. The J gene is TRBJ1-6, the V gene TRBV4-1; the D gene is possibly TRBD1 (5 bases). The receptor was derived from a woman in her thirties or forties in good health and CMV-seronegative. CDR3 in amino acids: CASSQDPRDFYNSPLHF. The CDR3 DNA follows: TGCGCCAGCAGCCAAGATCCCAGGGACTTCTATAATTCACCCCTCCACTTT.